The 6 T cell receptor beta chains presented below share a single source sample, sequenced in a study of blood T cell repertoires in COVID-19. TCRdb keeps only in-frame clones here, not all; method: immunoSEQ multiplex PCR. The sample has around 110,000 clones, 90% to 95% seen once. The sample comprised peripheral blood. The origin of the receptors is a woman aged 25 to 45 with acute or convalescent COVID-19.

This clone was seen only once. The rearrangement uses TRBV14 and TRBJ1-6; D not certain. The CDR3 contains 13 residues. Germline-derived CDR1 and CDR2 are SGHDN and FVKESK. With 2 bases removed from V and 8 bases from J, the gap between germline ends came to 7 bases. The CDR3 spells CASSQTQHSPLHF. The CDR3 DNA follows: TGTGCCAGCAGCCAAACACAACATTCACCCCTCCACTTT.

A word on this clone: At one boundary the junction diverges from the germline segment, which might be a read error. V and J are TRBV3-1 (or the pseudogene TRBV3-2) and TRBJ2-3; tentative D call: TRBD2 (6 bases). Germline values: CDR1 LGHDT, CDR2 YNNKEL (reference sequence). The CDR3 contains 11 residues. The CDR3 nucleotides read TGTGCCAGCAGCCGGGAGGATCGGCGGGATTTT. Residues: CASSREDRRDF.

Only a few counts were recorded for this clone. Here the CDR3 reads CASTRDQSREISYEQYF. CDR3 in DNA: TGTGCCAGCACCAGGGATCAAAGCAGGGAAATCTCCTACGAGCAGTACTTC. The chain couples TRBV5-8 to TRBJ2-7, with D perhaps matching TRBD1 (5 bases). Germline CDR1 and CDR2: SGHTS and YDEGEE. This CDR3 is 17 amino acids long. Trimming stripped 6 bases from V and 0 bases from J, with 22 bases between.

The chain couples TRBV28 to TRBJ1-6; no clear D. This CDR3 has 12 amino acids. Trimming stripped 5 bases from V and 15 bases from J, with 14 bases between. From germline, CDR1 is MDHEN and CDR2 SYDVKM. DNA of the CDR3: TGTGCCAGCAGTACCATCCCCATACTCCTCCACTTT. It is translated as CASSTIPILLHF.

The chain carries TRBV4-1 and TRBJ2-1, with 10 bases that match TRBD2. With 1 base clipped from V and 0 bases from J, the junction kept 9 bases outside the gene matches. Germline CDR1 and CDR2: MGHRA and YSYEKL. The CDR3 sequence is 19 residues long. The DNA for the CDR3 is TGCGCCAGCAGCCAAGCGGGAGCGGGAGGGCCGAGCTCCTACAATGAGCAGTTCTTC. It translates to CASSQAGAGGPSSYNEQFF.

This sequence joins TRBV27 and TRBJ1-5; no clear D gene. Trimming removed 3 bases at V and 3 bases at J, with 3 bases between. Germline CDR1 is MNHEY and CDR2 is SMNVEV (reference sequence). The CDR3 runs 12 residues. The CDR3 DNA sequence: TGTGCCAGCAGTTTTTACAATCAGCCCCAGCATTTT. It specifies CASSFYNQPQHF.